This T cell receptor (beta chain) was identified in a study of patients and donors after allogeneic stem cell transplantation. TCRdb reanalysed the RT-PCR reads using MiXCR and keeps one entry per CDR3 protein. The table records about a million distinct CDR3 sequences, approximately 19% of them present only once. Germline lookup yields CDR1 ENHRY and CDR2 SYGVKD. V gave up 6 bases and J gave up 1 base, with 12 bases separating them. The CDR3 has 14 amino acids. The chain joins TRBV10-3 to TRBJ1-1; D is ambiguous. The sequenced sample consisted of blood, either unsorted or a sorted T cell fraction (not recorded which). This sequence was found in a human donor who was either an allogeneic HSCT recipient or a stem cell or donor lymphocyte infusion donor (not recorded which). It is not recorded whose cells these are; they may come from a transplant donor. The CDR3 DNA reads TGTGCCATCAGCCCCAGGCGTGGGAACACTGAAGCTTTCTTT. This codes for CAISPRRGNTEAFF.